These 21 T cell receptor beta chains share one sample of origin, sequenced in a study of blood T cell repertoires in COVID-19. Here immunoSEQ multiplex PCR was the method, and the copy in TCRdb shows in-frame clones only, minus some. The table records about 39,000 clones, about 88% of them present only once. The sequenced material came from peripheral blood. The receptors were sampled from a human donor in a cohort sampled during active COVID-19.

The rearrangement uses TRBV15 and TRBJ2-3; the match to TRBD2 covers 8 bases. With V trimmed by 0 bases and J by 4 bases, 3 bases remained unmatched. Looked up from germline, CDR1 is LNHNV and CDR2 is YYDKDF (reference sequence). CDR3 length: 15 amino acids. The CDR3 region is CATSREVGRADTQYF. Written as DNA, the CDR3 is TGTGCCACCAGCAGAGAGGTCGGGAGGGCAGATACGCAGTATTTT.

The DNA for the CDR3 is TGTGCCAGCAGCTTGTGGCAAGAAGAGACCCAGTACTTC. Amino acids: CASSLWQEETQYF. V is TRBV7-8 and J is TRBJ2-5, with D unresolved. Germline V gene sequence: CDR1 SGHVS, CDR2 FQNEAQ. The CDR3 sequence is 13 residues long. Trimming removed 3 bases at V and 3 bases at J, with 8 bases between.

The chain has TRBV29-1 and TRBJ1-2; TRBD1 matches 9 bases. The germline CDR1 and CDR2 sequences are SQVTM and ANQGSEA. CDR3 length: 13 residues. Trimming took 8 bases from V and 6 from J; bases not matched to a gene: 10. CDR3 DNA: TGCAGCTTTTCCCGACAGGGGGTAGATGGCTACACCTTC. Translating gives CSFSRQGVDGYTF.

V gene TRBV28 combines with J gene TRBJ1-2; TRBD1 matches 7 bases. The V gene end was trimmed by 3 bases and the J gene end by 4 bases; junction bases not matched to a gene: 2. The CDR3 is 13 residues long. The germline V gene encodes CDR1 MDHEN and CDR2 SYDVKM. The CDR3: CASSLDRLYGYTF. The CDR3 coding sequence is TGTGCCAGCAGTTTGGACAGGCTCTATGGCTACACCTTC.

This chain connects TRBV5-6 to TRBJ2-7; 8 bases are a match to TRBD1. CDR1 and CDR2 (germline): SGHDT, YYEEEE. With V trimmed by 1 base and J by 5 bases, 11 bases remained unmatched. The CDR3 has 16 residues. The CDR3 DNA sequence: TGTGCCAGCAGCTTGCTGGGCAGGGGGCGCGTCCACGAGCAGTACTTC. Amino acids: CASSLLGRGRVHEQYF.

This clone appeared a single time. This chain uses TRBV3-1 (or the pseudogene TRBV3-2) with TRBJ1-1; 10 bases line up with TRBD1. Losses at the gene ends were 2 bases for V and 5 bases for J; bases not matched to a gene: 5. CDR1 is LGHDT, CDR2 YNNKEL, per germline (reference sequence). The CDR3 runs 15 residues. The CDR3 sequence: CASSQPGQGRTEAFF. DNA of the CDR3: TGTGCCAGCAGCCAACCGGGACAGGGGAGGACTGAAGCTTTCTTT.

The table lists this clone with a few counts. This sequence joins TRBV28 and TRBJ2-7; 7 bases agree with TRBD2. The length of the CDR3 is 15 residues. Germline assignment: CDR1 MDHEN and CDR2 SYDVKM. J lost 6 bases, V lost 7 bases, and 15 bases had no gene match. The CDR3 region is CASKGGAQRPSEQYF. CDR3 in DNA: TGTGCCAGCAAGGGAGGGGCACAAAGGCCCTCCGAGCAGTACTTC.

The chain is built from TRBV5-4 and TRBJ2-7, with TRBD2 matching over 13 bases. Germline CDR1 and CDR2: SGHNT and YYREEE (reference sequence). J lost 2 bases, V lost 4 bases, and 3 bases had no gene match. This CDR3 has 15 residues. The CDR3 nucleotides are TGTGCCAGCAGCATCGGACTAGCGGGGGCCTACGAGCAGTACTTC. Protein product: CASSIGLAGAYEQYF.

The rearrangement uses TRBV30 and TRBJ2-5; D is ambiguous. CDR1 is GTSNPN, CDR2 SVGIG, per germline (reference sequence). The V gene lost 4 bases and the J gene lost 5 bases, with 14 bases spanning the gap. The CDR3 length is 13 residues. CDR3 nucleotide sequence: TGTGCCTGGACTAGGAGAGTGCGGGAGACCCAGTACTTC. Amino acid sequence: CAWTRRVRETQYF.

The rearrangement joins TRBV6-5 to TRBJ2-3; 7 bases agree with TRBD2. The CDR3 runs to 13 residues. V was clipped by 6 bases and J by 4 bases; unmatched bases: 4. Germline CDR1 reads MNHEY; CDR2 reads SVGAGI. The chain's CDR3 is CASSPRGADTQYF. The DNA of the CDR3 is TGTGCCAGCAGCCCCCGGGGGGCAGATACGCAGTATTTT.

This chain uses TRBV5-6 with TRBJ1-1; 8 bases fit TRBD1. Germline V gives CDR1 SGHDT, CDR2 YYEEEE. This CDR3 region has 15 residues. The ends lost 4 bases at V and 5 bases at J; junction bases unmatched: 10. In nucleotides, the CDR3 is TGTGCCAGCAGCATTCCCAGGGGGCCGGGGACTGAAGCTTTCTTT. Protein sequence: CASSIPRGPGTEAFF.

This clone appeared once. This rearrangement joins TRBV7-9 to TRBJ2-7; perhaps TRBD1 as D (6 bases). Trimming removed 1 base at V and 0 bases at J, with 13 bases between. The CDR3 length is 16 residues. Looked up from germline, CDR1 is SEHNR and CDR2 is FQNEAQ (reference sequence). CDR3 loop: CASSLVNRDNSYEQYF. The CDR3 coding sequence is TGTGCCAGCAGCTTAGTTAACCGGGACAACTCCTACGAGCAGTACTTC.

The rearrangement links TRBV19 to TRBJ2-1; TRBD2 is a possible D gene (7 bases). Trimming shortened V by 10 bases and J by 2 bases, and 18 bases separated the two germline ends. This CDR3 has 15 amino acids. The germline CDR1 and CDR2 sequences are LNHDA and SQIVND (reference sequence). This chain's CDR3 is CATTRGGGTYNEQFF. DNA of the CDR3: TGTGCCACCACTCGAGGGGGAGGGACCTACAATGAGCAGTTCTTC.

The chain links TRBV6-5 to TRBJ2-3; 9 positions match TRBD1. Trimming took 6 bases from V and 4 from J; bases not matched to a gene: 5. This CDR3 comprises 14 residues. Germline V gene data show CDR1 as MNHEY and CDR2 as SVGAGI. CDR3 bases: TGTGCCAGCAGGGCCGGACAGGGGCCAGATACGCAGTATTTT. Protein: CASRAGQGPDTQYF.

The chain uses TRBV5-6 and TRBJ1-6, with 7 positions matching TRBD1. Germline CDR1 reads SGHDT; CDR2 reads YYEEEE. This CDR3 contains 16 residues. The V gene end was trimmed by 5 bases and the J gene end by 2 bases; junction bases not matched to a gene: 7. CDR3 protein: CASRILQGAYNSPLHF. As DNA, the CDR3 is TGTGCCAGCAGGATCCTTCAGGGGGCCTATAATTCACCCCTCCACTTT.

The V gene is TRBV19, the J gene TRBJ2-7; D is possibly TRBD1 (5 bases). The germline gives CDR1 LNHDA, CDR2 SQIVND (reference sequence). With 3 bases removed from V and 0 bases from J, the gap between germline ends came to 12 bases. This CDR3 is built from 15 residues. In nucleotides, the CDR3 is TGTGCCAGTAGTATTTCCCAGGGTAGCTCCTACGAGCAGTACTTC. Translating gives CASSISQGSSYEQYF.

The CDR3 sequence: CASSPARVPYGYTF. The CDR3 nucleotides are TGTGCCAGCAGCCCTGCCAGGGTCCCCTATGGCTACACCTTC. J is TRBJ1-2 and V is TRBV5-5, with D maybe TRBD1 (5 bases). V lost 4 bases and J lost 4, with 14 bases in between. The CDR3 is made up of 14 amino acids. Germline CDR1 and CDR2: SGHKS and YYEKEE (reference sequence). Based on the CDR3 plus reference TRBV5-5 and TRBJ1-2, the full variable domain is DAGVTQSPTHLIKTRGQQVTLRCSPISGHKSVSWYQQVLGQGPQFIFQYYEKEERGRGNFPDRFSARQFPNYSSELNVNALLLGDSALYLCASSPARVPYGYTFGSGTRLTVV.

This clone was seen once. The rearrangement links TRBV19 to TRBJ2-3, with TRBD2 identical over 8 bases. Germline lookup yields CDR1 LNHDA and CDR2 SQIVND (reference sequence). Trimming at V came to 3 bases and at J to 7 bases, leaving 15 bases not matched to a gene. The CDR3 has 17 residues. CDR3 sequence reads: CASSIGGRGAAQNTQYF. Written as DNA, the CDR3 is TGTGCCAGTAGTATCGGTGGGCGGGGGGCCGCACAGAATACGCAGTATTTT.

This clone was seen once. The CDR3 loop is CASSTGLGLNEQFF. Here the CDR3 DNA reads TGCGCCAGCAGCACGGGACTGGGACTCAATGAGCAGTTCTTC. The gene calls are TRBV5-1 and TRBJ2-1; D perhaps matches TRBD2 (6 bases). The CDR3 totals 14 residues. CDR1 and CDR2 (germline): SGHRS, YFSETQ. V was clipped by 4 bases and J by 6 bases, with 14 bases between them.

V gene TRBV18 combines with J gene TRBJ2-7, with 11 bases aligning to TRBD2. The CDR3 extends over 17 amino acids. The germline CDR1 and CDR2 sequences are KGHSH and LQKENI. J lost 4 bases, V lost 4 bases, and 12 bases had no gene match. CDR3 residues: CASSLEVLAGGKYEQYF. The DNA of the CDR3 is TGTGCCAGCTCACTCGAAGTCCTAGCGGGGGGAAAGTACGAGCAGTACTTC.

V gene TRBV20-1 combines with J gene TRBJ1-1; D ambiguous. The CDR3 has 11 amino acids. V lost 2 bases and J 2 bases, leaving 3 bases between the germline ends. Germline V CDR1 and CDR2: DFQATT, SNEGSKA (reference sequence). CDR3: CSARPNTEAFF. The CDR3 bases are TGCAGTGCTAGACCTAACACTGAAGCTTTCTTT.